These 10 T cell receptor beta chains came from one sample sequenced in a study of identical twins. TCRdb re-called the 5' RACE reads with MiXCR, one entry per CDR3 protein. This table holds 700,000 or so distinct CDR3 sequences, 21% found once. The data also belong to a second study, concerning T cells expressing NK-cell markers.

Material for sequencing was PBMCs. These receptors were obtained from a young woman in good health.

V is TRBV20-1 and J is TRBJ1-5; perhaps TRBD1 as D (5 bases). The CDR3 is 13 residues long. Deletions cut 7 bases from V and 2 bases from J, with 12 bases between. Germline CDR1 DFQATT, CDR2 SNEGSKA (reference sequence). The CDR3 coding sequence is TGCAGTGGGTTGTTGGGGGGCAATCAGCCCCAGCATTTT. This gives the protein CSGLLGGNQPQHF.

This clonotype was counted between two and nine times. The rearrangement joins TRBV2 to TRBJ1-2; D possibly corresponds to TRBD1 (5 bases). Germline lookup yields CDR1 SNHLY and CDR2 FYNNEI. CDR3 length: 13 residues. Trimming took 7 bases from V and 4 from J, leaving 13 bases between them. CDR3 protein: CASKLDGGYGYTF. Written as DNA, the CDR3 is TGTGCCAGCAAATTGGACGGGGGCTATGGCTACACCTTC.

The CDR3: CAISVRDGETQYF. The DNA of the CDR3 is TGTGCCATCAGTGTCAGGGATGGGGAGACCCAGTACTTC. The chain couples TRBV10-3 to TRBJ2-5, with D perhaps TRBD1 (5 bases). The germline CDR1 and CDR2 sequences are ENHRY and SYGVKD. The V end lost 4 bases, the J end lost 5 bases, and 11 bases lay between the germline ends. The CDR3 runs 13 residues.

This clonotype was counted between two and nine times. The rearrangement joins TRBV20-1 to TRBJ1-1; D unclear. Per germline, CDR1 DFQATT and CDR2 SNEGSKA (reference sequence). The CDR3 sequence is 13 residues long. Between the trimmed V and J ends, which lost 3 bases and 3 bases, there was a span of 11 bases. The CDR3 sequence: CSASRDGDTEAFF. The CDR3 DNA reads as TGCAGTGCTAGTCGGGATGGTGACACTGAAGCTTTCTTT.

The J gene is TRBJ2-1, the V gene TRBV2; D remains ambiguous. The V end lost 0 bases, the J end lost 1 base, and 7 bases lay between the germline ends. This CDR3 has 15 amino acids. Germline V gene sequence: CDR1 SNHLY, CDR2 FYNNEI. In DNA, the CDR3 is TGTGCCAGCAGTGAAGCAGCGCCGTCCTACAATGAGCAGTTCTTC. Translation: CASSEAAPSYNEQFF.

V usage is TRBV5-1 and J usage is TRBJ1-1; D perhaps matches TRBD1 (5 bases). The V end lost 5 bases, the J end lost 7 bases, and 21 bases lay between the germline ends. The CDR3 is 15 residues long. CDR1 and CDR2 (germline): SGHRS, YFSETQ. CDR3 sequence (DNA): TGCGCCAGCAGATTTTCCGGGGCAACTGAAAATGAAGCTTTCTTT. This translates into CASRFSGATENEAFF.

The chain has TRBV7-9 and TRBJ1-2, with D possibly being TRBD1 (5 bases). Germline V lookup: CDR1 SEHNR, CDR2 FQNEAQ (reference sequence). Trimming took off 1 base at V and 8 bases at J, with 14 bases between the two ends. The CDR3 runs to 14 residues. CDR3 sequence reads: CASSLGPGIGGYTF. CDR3 DNA: TGTGCCAGCAGCTTAGGACCAGGGATCGGCGGCTACACCTTC.

This CDR3 reads CASSLDGVTINEQFF. The CDR3 nucleotides read TGCGCCAGCAGCTTGGATGGGGTTACGATCAATGAGCAGTTCTTC. This chain uses TRBV5-1 with TRBJ2-1; D gene uncertain. Germline values: CDR1 SGHRS, CDR2 YFSETQ. The CDR3 length is 15 residues. Trimming cost V 0 bases and J 6 bases, with 13 bases left between them.

A few counts support this clonotype. The chain has TRBV11-3 and TRBJ2-1, with D unresolved. V lost 5 bases and J lost 6, with 11 bases in between. The CDR3 sequence is 13 residues long. In germline, CDR1 is SGHNT, CDR2 YENEEA. The CDR3 DNA sequence: TGTGCCAGCAGCCCCTCAGGTCTCAATGAGCAGTTCTTC. Protein: CASSPSGLNEQFF.

The chain has TRBV20-1 and TRBJ2-6; D ambiguous. This CDR3 is built from 14 residues. The V end was cut by 5 bases, the J end by 2 bases, with 10 bases between. Germline loops: CDR1 DFQATT, CDR2 SNEGSKA (reference sequence). CDR3 DNA sequence: TGCAGTGCTGCCCTGTCCGCTGGGGCCAACGTCCTGACTTTC. It yields the protein CSAALSAGANVLTF.